Each of the 21 T cell receptor beta chains below was sequenced from the same sample in a study of blood T cell repertoires in COVID-19. The table came from immunoSEQ multiplex PCR; TCRdb's copy has only in-frame clones and leaves some out. The sample includes tens of thousands of clones, 70% to 80% of them seen just once. Sequencing used peripheral blood. The receptor source for this set is a man in his 70s with COVID-19, enrolled during active disease.

The chain has TRBV28 and TRBJ2-1; weak D call: TRBD2 (5 bases). The CDR3 has 14 residues. In germline, CDR1 is MDHEN, CDR2 SYDVKM. Trimming stripped 8 bases from V and 7 bases from J, with 18 bases between. This chain's CDR3 is CASALGSRVNEQFF. Here the CDR3 DNA reads TGTGCCAGCGCTTTGGGGAGTAGGGTGAATGAGCAGTTCTTC.

The chain joins TRBV10-3 to TRBJ1-4; TRBD1 agrees at 7 bases. V was clipped by 4 bases and J by 4 bases; unmatched bases: 6. CDR3 length: 15 residues. Germline V gene sequence: CDR1 ENHRY, CDR2 SYGVKD. The CDR3 DNA follows: TGTGCCATCAGTGGGGACAGAGATGGTAATGAAAAACTGTTTTTT. Translation gives CAISGDRDGNEKLFF.

This rearrangement joins TRBV30 to TRBJ1-1, with D perhaps TRBD1 (5 bases). CDR3 length: 13 residues. V was cut by 0 bases and J by 8 bases, with 13 bases left in between. Germline assignment: CDR1 GTSNPN and CDR2 SVGIG (reference sequence). Written as DNA, the CDR3 is TGTGCCTGGAGTGTACTTCGGGGGGGGGAAGCTTTCTTT. This gives the protein CAWSVLRGGEAFF.

The genes are TRBV27 and TRBJ2-1; 8 nucleotides align to TRBD2. The CDR3 is made up of 21 amino acids. Trimming cost V 5 bases and J 3 bases; bases outside gene matches: 24. Germline-derived CDR1 and CDR2 are MNHEY and SMNVEV (reference sequence). The CDR3 loop is CASSPTGGPGLILADYNEQFF. CDR3 nucleotide sequence: TGTGCCAGCAGTCCAACGGGGGGGCCAGGGTTGATTCTGGCGGACTACAATGAGCAGTTCTTC.

The rearrangement links TRBV7-3 to TRBJ1-1, with D possibly matching TRBD1 (5 bases). Germline V lookup: CDR1 SGHTA, CDR2 FQGTGA. The V end lost 8 bases, the J end lost 1 base, and 8 bases lay between the germline ends. The CDR3 totals 12 residues. The CDR3 nucleotides are TGTGCCAGCGGAACAGGGAACACTGAAGCTTTCTTT. The encoded protein is CASGTGNTEAFF.

The chain joins TRBV10-3 to TRBJ1-1; 12 nucleotides line up with TRBD1. This CDR3 comprises 15 residues. After removal of 11 bases from V and 0 bases from J, the junction contained 7 bases not matched to a gene. Germline values: CDR1 ENHRY, CDR2 SYGVKD. As DNA, the CDR3 is TGTGCCTCTAGCGGGACAGGGGGCATGAACACTGAAGCTTTCTTT. This codes for CASSGTGGMNTEAFF.

The genes are TRBV3-1 (or the pseudogene TRBV3-2) and TRBJ2-3, with a possible D match to TRBD2 (6 bases). This CDR3 is built from 11 residues. Trimming cost V 6 bases and J 6 bases, with 7 bases left between them. The V gene's germline CDR1 is LGHDT and CDR2 YNNKEL (reference sequence). CDR3 bases: TGTGCCAGCAGGGCGGGGGATACGCAGTATTTT. Translation gives CASRAGDTQYF.

This clone was recorded a few times. The gene calls are TRBV2 and TRBJ2-1, with 10 positions matching TRBD2. CDR1 and CDR2 (germline): SNHLY, FYNNEI. CDR3 length: 14 amino acids. V lost 8 bases to trimming and J lost 2 bases; unmatched junction nucleotides: 3. CDR3 DNA sequence: TGTGCCAGCCAAACTAGCGGGACCTACAATGAGCAGTTCTTC. Translated, it gives CASQTSGTYNEQFF.

This clone was counted once. The CDR3 sequence: CASSPGILASGSNEQFF. In DNA form, the CDR3 reads TGTGCCAGCTCACCGGGCATCTTGGCTAGCGGGAGTAATGAGCAGTTCTTC. The J gene is TRBJ2-1, the V gene TRBV18, with 10 bases lining up with TRBD2. CDR3 length equals 17 residues. CDR1 KGHSH and CDR2 LQKENI come from the germline V gene. V dropped 3 bases and J dropped 7; count of bases not matched to a gene: 12.

This clone came up once. The chain has TRBV7-3 and TRBJ2-1; perhaps TRBD2 as D (6 bases). Germline assignment: CDR1 SGHTA and CDR2 FQGTGA. With 1 base removed from V and 2 bases from J, the gap between germline ends came to 9 bases. The CDR3 totals 15 residues. CDR3 sequence (DNA): TGTGCCAGCAGCTTAAAAGCTAGCGCCTACAATGAGCAGTTCTTC. Its translation is CASSLKASAYNEQFF.

V usage is TRBV7-2 and J usage is TRBJ1-3, with D perhaps TRBD1 (5 bases). The CDR3 has 16 residues. V was pared by 2 bases and J by 0 bases, with 11 bases between. Per the germline V gene, CDR1 is SGHTA and CDR2 is FQGNSA. CDR3 protein: CASSLRTPNSGNTIYF. DNA for the CDR3: TGTGCCAGCAGCTTAAGGACACCGAACTCTGGAAACACCATATATTTT.

The rearrangement joins TRBV2 to TRBJ2-7; D uncertain. The germline V gene encodes CDR1 SNHLY and CDR2 FYNNEI. V was clipped by 6 bases and J by 2 bases, with 5 bases between them. This CDR3 region has 11 residues. Here the CDR3 DNA reads TGTGCCAGCAGCCCCGCCTACGAGCAGTACTTC. It yields the protein CASSPAYEQYF.

The chain couples TRBV20-1 to TRBJ1-1; a weak D match, TRBD1 (6 bases). CDR1 is DFQATT, CDR2 SNEGSKA, per germline (reference sequence). CDR3 length: 13 residues. The germline V and J ends were trimmed by 3 bases and 4 bases, with 12 bases remaining between them. CDR3 loop: CSASPRGATEAFF. The CDR3 DNA reads as TGCAGTGCTAGTCCCAGGGGAGCCACTGAAGCTTTCTTT.

V is TRBV4-1 and J is TRBJ1-2, with D unresolved. The germline V and J ends were trimmed by 1 base and 2 bases, with 20 bases remaining between them. The CDR3 is made up of 18 amino acids. Germline CDR1 MGHRA, CDR2 YSYEKL. The CDR3 loop reads CASSQVFNELRRNYGYTF. CDR3 nucleotides: TGCGCCAGCAGCCAAGTCTTCAATGAACTACGGAGAAACTATGGCTACACCTTC.

The chain couples TRBV4-2 to TRBJ2-1, with 12 bases aligning to TRBD2. The CDR3 has 15 residues. Germline V gene data show CDR1 as LGHNA and CDR2 as YNFKEQ. V lost 4 bases, J lost 5 bases, and 3 bases stayed unmatched. CDR3 coding DNA: TGTGCCAGCAGCCGGGGACTAGCGGGCCACAATGAGCAGTTCTTC. It yields the protein CASSRGLAGHNEQFF.

The J gene is TRBJ1-1, the V gene TRBV7-9, with D unresolved. Trimming cost V 1 base and J 3 bases, with 6 bases left between them. Germline CDR1 SEHNR, CDR2 FQNEAQ (reference sequence). This CDR3 spans 13 amino acids. Here the CDR3 DNA reads TGTGCCAGCAGCTTAGATGCGGACACTGAAGCTTTCTTT. Residues: CASSLDADTEAFF.

The genes are TRBV24-1 and TRBJ1-2, with TRBD1 as a possible D gene (6 bases). Germline lookup yields CDR1 KGHDR and CDR2 SFDVKD. The CDR3 length is 14 residues. The ends were cut back, 0 bases at V and 4 bases at J, with 8 bases in the middle. DNA of the CDR3: TGTGCCACCAGTGATTTGGCCAGGGGCTATGGCTACACCTTC. This gives the protein CATSDLARGYGYTF.

This chain connects TRBV9 to TRBJ2-7, with 7 bases fitting TRBD2. The V segment lost 7 bases and the J segment 2 bases; nucleotides outside the gene matches: 3. The CDR3 runs 12 residues. From germline, CDR1 is SGDLS and CDR2 YYNGEE. In DNA, the CDR3 is TGTGCCAGCTCTAGCGGAACCTACGAGCAGTACTTC. This translates into CASSSGTYEQYF.

The V gene is TRBV6-2 or TRBV6-3, the J gene TRBJ1-3; D is perhaps TRBD1 (5 bases). The V end was cut by 6 bases, the J end by 0 bases, with 12 bases between. This CDR3 region has 15 residues. Germline V gene lookup returns CDR1 MNHEY and CDR2 SVGEGT. CDR3 sequence reads: CASSKTAFSGNTIYF. The CDR3 DNA reads as TGTGCCAGCAGCAAGACAGCTTTCTCTGGAAACACCATATATTTT.

The chain employs TRBV5-1 and TRBJ2-7; D ambiguous. V dropped 1 base and J dropped 4 bases, with 15 bases sitting between them. Germline values: CDR1 SGHRS, CDR2 YFSETQ. The CDR3 contains 15 residues. CDR3 loop: CASSLMPLLNYEQYF. The CDR3 nucleotides are TGCGCCAGCAGCTTGATGCCCCTACTAAATTACGAGCAGTACTTC.

This clone was detected only once. The rearrangement joins TRBV11-2 to TRBJ2-3, with TRBD1 matching over 7 bases. Germline CDR1 reads SGHAT; CDR2 reads FQNNGV. This CDR3 has 16 amino acids. V dropped 3 bases and J dropped 0; count of bases not matched to a gene: 6. CDR3 nucleotide sequence: TGTGCCAGCAGCTTGTTGACAGGGTCTAGCACAGATACGCAGTATTTT. It yields the protein CASSLLTGSSTDTQYF.